This T cell receptor beta chain was obtained from a study of blood T cells in healthy people across ages. A J-beta primer mix and a sample-barcoded 5' primer were used in a second PCR of roughly 6 to 12 cycles. Tags on each cDNA molecule came from a template-switch adaptor with 12 random nucleotides. From the 5' RACE reads, TCRdb called clonotypes with MiXCR, one entry per CDR3 protein. Seen here are some 1.4 million distinct CDR3 sequences, around 42% observed once, and the top ten hold approximately 7.9%. Germline CDR1 and CDR2: SEHNR and FQNEAQ (reference sequence). The V gene lost 5 bases and the J gene lost 7 bases, with 3 bases spanning the gap. The CDR3 runs 11 residues. In this sample, this clonotype turned up a few times. Its antigen is not identified. Notes on the study in general: Diversity estimates from one million T cells were considered underestimates. Since the PBMCs were unsorted, naive and antigen-experienced cells could not be conclusively compared. Naive T cell percentage showed a strong correlation with the diversity of TCR beta.

The sequenced sample was blood. The chain couples TRBV7-9 to TRBJ1-6; D uncertain. The sequence came from a woman younger than 30 in good health. CDR3 in amino acids: CASSANSPLHF. CDR3 nucleotides: TGTGCCAGCAGCGCAAATTCACCCCTCCACTTT.